The clone carrying this T cell receptor (beta chain) has a handful of counts. As yet, its antigen is unknown. The TCR beta CDR3 regions underwent amplification using RNA transcripts as the source. RT-PCR in the first round (using the HTBI primer set) targeted the TCR CDR3. TCRdb used MiXCR to reprocess the multiplex PCR reads, holding one entry per CDR3 protein. The sample holds around 580,000 distinct CDR3 sequences; approximately 44% are singletons and the top ten take approximately 8.4%. This sample was included in a study of T cells in Graves' hyperthyroidism and ophthalmopathy. Study-wide points: Researchers found most expanded thyroid clonotypes above 0.001 in blood as well.

V lost 5 bases and J lost 7; bases outside the gene matches: 8. Germline assignment: CDR1 KGHDR and CDR2 SFDVKD. There are 15 residues in the CDR3. Sequencing was carried out using peripheral blood or thyroid tissue (not recorded which). The V and J genes are TRBV24-1 and TRBJ1-5; 9 bases map to TRBD1. The source of this sequence is a woman between 18 and 29 years old with Graves' hyperthyroidism. For the CDR3, the DNA is TGTGCCACCAGTGGAGGGACAGGGCGGCCGCAGCCCCAGCATTTT. Encoded protein: CATSGGTGRPQPQHF.